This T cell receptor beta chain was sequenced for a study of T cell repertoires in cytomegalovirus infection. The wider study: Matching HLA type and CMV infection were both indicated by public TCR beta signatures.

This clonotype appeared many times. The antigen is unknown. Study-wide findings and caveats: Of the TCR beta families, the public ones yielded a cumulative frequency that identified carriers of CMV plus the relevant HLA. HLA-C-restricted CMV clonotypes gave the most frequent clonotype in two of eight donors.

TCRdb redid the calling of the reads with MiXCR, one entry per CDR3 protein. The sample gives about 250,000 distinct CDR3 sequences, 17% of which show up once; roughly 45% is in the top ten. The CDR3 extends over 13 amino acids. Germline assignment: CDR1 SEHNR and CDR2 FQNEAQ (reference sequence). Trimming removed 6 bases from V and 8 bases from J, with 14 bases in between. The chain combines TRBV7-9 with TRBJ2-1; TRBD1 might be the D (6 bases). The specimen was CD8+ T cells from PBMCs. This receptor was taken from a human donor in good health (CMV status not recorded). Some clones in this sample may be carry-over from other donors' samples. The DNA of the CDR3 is TGTGCCAGCAGTTCTCCAGGGGAATATGAGCAGTTCTTC. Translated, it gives CASSSPGEYEQFF.